These T cell receptor beta chains were read from a single sample in a study of identical twins. TCRdb analysed the 5' RACE reads with MiXCR anew, one entry per CDR3 protein. The sample lists some 460,000 distinct CDR3 sequences, 13% to 15% occurring once. These sequences were also reported in another study, on yellow fever vaccine responses in identical twins.

The material sequenced was CD4+ T cells sorted from blood. Source of these receptors: a woman in her late teens or twenties in good health. Each CDR3 is given with its conserved first and last residue.

v_gene	j_gene	CDR3aa
TRBV7-2	TRBJ2-7	CASSPGGWQGGTYEQYF
TRBV7-2	TRBJ1-5	CASSPKVAQGAQPQHF
TRBV12-3/TRBV12-4	TRBJ2-7	CASSFRDRKGEQYF
TRBV6-2/TRBV6-3	TRBJ2-5	CASSGTGTPSETQYF
TRBV29-1	TRBJ2-1	CSVEGKGRNEQFF
TRBV7-2	TRBJ2-5	CASSLPTGLAGGVRAETQYF
TRBV7-9	TRBJ2-3	CASSPIAGSTDTQYF
TRBV12-5	TRBJ2-5	CASGLVEGPWDRGLEETQYF
TRBV9	TRBJ2-1	CASSVGNSHNEQFF
TRBV20-1	TRBJ2-1	CSARDVRGGGDEQFF
TRBV12-3/TRBV12-4	TRBJ2-2	CASSLKVGNTGELFF
TRBV10-3	TRBJ1-2	CAIRLTGVTGYTF
TRBV6-1	TRBJ2-6	CASSREGAAGANVLTF
TRBV6-5	TRBJ2-7	CASSYGGGQYF
TRBV7-9	TRBJ1-3	CASDGSSGNTIYF
TRBV28	TRBJ2-5	CASSRLGQGRGTQYF
TRBV28	TRBJ2-7	CASRIRDGSYEQYF
TRBV24-1	TRBJ2-1	CATSSSGKLDEQFF
TRBV6-6	TRBJ2-2	CASSYRGAGELFF
TRBV28	TRBJ2-1	CASSSTGTGYNEQFF